These T cell receptor beta chains were read from a single sample in a study of CD8+CD57+ T cells in acquired aplastic anemia. TCRdb reprocessed the reads via MiXCR and lists one record per CDR3 protein. Among some 220,000 distinct CDR3 sequences listed, approximately 35% were seen once. The sequenced sample was sorted CD4+, CD8+, or CD8+CD57+ T cells (not recorded which) from PBMCs. These receptor sequences come from a human donor in good health, serving as a control. Each CDR3 is given with its conserved first and last residue. Each record gives: J gene, D gene, V gene, clone size, CDR3 protein, CDR3 DNA. A D gene is named only where the DNA matches it firmly. Clone size is given for some rows only: seen once, a few or many times, or a class if the clone is expanded.

TRBJ1-1 | TRBD1 | TRBV5-8 | few | CASSFDRGPEAFF | TGTGCCAGCAGCTTTGACAGGGGGCCTGAAGCTTTCTTT
TRBJ2-5 | . | TRBV5-8 | . | CASSLFLGFVETQYF | TGTGCCAGCAGCTTGTTTCTAGGGTTTGTAGAGACCCAGTACTTC
TRBJ2-7 | TRBD1 | TRBV2 | . | CASSYSTGDNEQYF | TGTGCCAGCAGTTACTCGACAGGGGATAACGAGCAGTACTTC
TRBJ2-5 | . | TRBV3-1 | . | CASSPNLYQETQYF | TGTGCCAGCAGCCCCAATTTGTACCAAGAGACCCAGTACTTC
TRBJ2-5 | TRBD2 | TRBV20-1 | many | CSAPMLAGEETQYF | TGCAGTGCTCCAATGTTGGCGGGAGAAGAGACCCAGTACTTC
TRBJ2-2 | . | TRBV29-1 | many | CSVETQTGELFF | TGCAGCGTTGAAACCCAGACCGGGGAGCTGTTTTTT
TRBJ1-2 | . | TRBV15 | . | CATSRAVTGVLGSYGYTF | TGTGCCACCAGCAGAGCGGTGACAGGTGTCCTCGGGTCTTATGGCTACACCTTC
TRBJ1-2 | TRBD1 | TRBV27 | . | CASRRGGNRGETGYGYTF | TGTGCCAGCAGGCGGGGAGGGAACAGGGGAGAGACGGGCTATGGCTACACCTTC
TRBJ2-2 | TRBD1 | TRBV24-1 | . | CATSDPTGGYTGELFF | TGTGCCACCAGTGATCCAACAGGGGGCTACACCGGGGAGCTGTTTTTT
TRBJ2-5 | . | TRBV28 | . | CASSSLGETQYF | TGTGCCAGCAGTTCGCTGGGCGAGACCCAGTACTTC
TRBJ2-1 | . | TRBV7-9 | . | CASSLAVYNEQFF | TGTGCCAGCAGCTTAGCCGTCTACAATGAGCAGTTCTTC
TRBJ2-7 | . | TRBV11-2 | . | CASQSLRGWGYEQYF | TGTGCCAGCCAAAGCTTGCGGGGATGGGGATATGAGCAGTACTTC
TRBJ1-6 | . | TRBV4-1 | once | CASSQDFGGTPALHF | TGCGCCAGCAGCCAAGATTTCGGCGGCACACCAGCCCTCCACTTT
TRBJ1-1 | . | TRBV7-4 | . | CASSARANTEAFF | TGTGCCAGCAGCGCGAGGGCGAACACTGAAGCTTTCTTT
TRBJ2-7 | . | TRBV7-9 | . | CASSLSRDLYEQHF | TGTGCCAGCAGCCTAAGCAGGGATCTATACGAGCAGCACTTC
TRBJ1-3 | . | TRBV7-2 | many | CASSLSGTGNTIYF | TGTGCCAGCAGCTTAAGTGGAACTGGAAACACCATATATTTT
TRBJ1-3 | . | TRBV6-1 | many | CASSERAGGNTIYF | TGTGCCAGCAGTGAGAGGGCCGGAGGAAACACCATATATTTT
TRBJ1-1 | TRBD1 | TRBV25-1 | many | CASSGDRGRTEAFF | TGTGCCAGCAGTGGGGACAGGGGTAGGACTGAAGCTTTCTTT
TRBJ1-5 | . | TRBV20-1 | many | CSARDRTLGNQPQHF | TGCAGTGCTAGAGACCGTACCCTGGGCAATCAGCCCCAGCATTTT
TRBJ2-1 | . | TRBV3-1 | few | CASSQDSPGFGEQFF | TGTGCCAGCAGCCAAGATTCACCAGGATTTGGTGAGCAGTTCTTC
TRBJ2-7 | TRBD2 | TRBV6-1 | . | CAACGEGYEQYF | TGTGCCGCGTGCGGGGAGGGCTACGAGCAGTACTTC
TRBJ2-1 | . | TRBV24-1 | many | CATSDNNEQFF | TGTGCCACCAGTGATAACAATGAGCAGTTCTTC
TRBJ2-7 | TRBD2 | TRBV20-1 | many | CSASSLAGVGEQYF | TGCAGTGCTAGTTCCCTAGCGGGAGTGGGTGAGCAGTACTTC
TRBJ1-3 | . | TRBV29-1 | . | CSVEKGYSGNTIYF | TGCAGCGTTGAAAAGGGATACTCTGGAAACACCATATATTTT
TRBJ1-5 | TRBD1 | TRBV19 | many | CASRTGRQPQHF | TGTGCCAGCCGGACAGGCCGTCAGCCCCAGCATTTT